The T cell receptor (beta chain) under discussion was sequenced for a study of T cell repertoires in cytomegalovirus infection. At the level of the study: Public TCR beta signature analysis indicated the presence of both CMV infection and matching HLA type. Study-wide results and caveats: Frequencies of public TCR beta families were cumulated, and this identified carriers of CMV plus the relevant HLA. Clonotype analysis showed dominance of the ex vivo response by HLA-C-restricted CMV-specific TCR beta clonotypes.

In TCRdb, the reads were re-called with MiXCR into one record per CDR3 protein. This sample has roughly 720,000 distinct CDR3 sequences, with under 40% found just once. V dropped 6 bases and J dropped 7; count of bases not matched to a gene: 8. This CDR3 contains 15 residues. Germline V gene sequence: CDR1 MNHEY, CDR2 SVGAGI. To note about this clonotype: What it binds is unknown.

This TCR was sampled from a human donor in good health (CMV status not recorded). Some clones in this sample may be carry-over from other donors' samples. The chain is built from TRBV6-5 and TRBJ2-1; 11 positions match TRBD1. Material: PBMCs. The CDR3 coding sequence is TGTGCCAGCAGCCGGACAGGGGGCGGTTGGAATGAGCAGTTCTTC. Translation: CASSRTGGGWNEQFF.